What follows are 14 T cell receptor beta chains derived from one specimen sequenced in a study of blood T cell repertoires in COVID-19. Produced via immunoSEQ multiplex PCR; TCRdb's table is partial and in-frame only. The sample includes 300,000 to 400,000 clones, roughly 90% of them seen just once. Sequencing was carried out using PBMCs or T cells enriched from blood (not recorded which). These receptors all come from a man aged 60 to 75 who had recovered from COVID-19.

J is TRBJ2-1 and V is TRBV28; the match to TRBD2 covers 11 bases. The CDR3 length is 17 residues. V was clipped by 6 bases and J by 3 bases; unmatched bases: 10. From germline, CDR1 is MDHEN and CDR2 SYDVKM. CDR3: CASRIFTGTSGYNEQFF. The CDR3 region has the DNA TGTGCCAGCAGGATCTTTACCGGGACTAGCGGCTACAATGAGCAGTTCTTC. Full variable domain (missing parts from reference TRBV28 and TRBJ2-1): DVKVTQSSRYLVKRTGEKVFLECVQDMDHENMFWYRQDPGLGLRLIYFSYDVKMKEKGDIPEGYSVSREKKERFSLILESASTNQTSMYLCASRIFTGTSGYNEQFFGPGTRLTVL.

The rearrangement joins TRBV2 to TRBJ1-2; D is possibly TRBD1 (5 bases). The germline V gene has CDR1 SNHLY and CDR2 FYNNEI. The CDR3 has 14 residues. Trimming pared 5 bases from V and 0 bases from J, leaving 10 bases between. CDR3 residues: CASSRQQANYGYTF. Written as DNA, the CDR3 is TGTGCCAGCAGTCGACAGCAGGCTAACTATGGCTACACCTTC.

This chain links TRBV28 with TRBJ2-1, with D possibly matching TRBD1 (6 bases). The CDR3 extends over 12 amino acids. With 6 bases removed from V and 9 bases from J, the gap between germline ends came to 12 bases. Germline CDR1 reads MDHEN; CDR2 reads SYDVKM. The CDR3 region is CASSSTGSEQFF. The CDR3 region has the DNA TGTGCCAGCAGCTCAACAGGGAGTGAGCAGTTCTTC. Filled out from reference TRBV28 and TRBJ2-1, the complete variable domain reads DVKVTQSSRYLVKRTGEKVFLECVQDMDHENMFWYRQDPGLGLRLIYFSYDVKMKEKGDIPEGYSVSREKKERFSLILESASTNQTSMYLCASSSTGSEQFFGPGTRLTVL.

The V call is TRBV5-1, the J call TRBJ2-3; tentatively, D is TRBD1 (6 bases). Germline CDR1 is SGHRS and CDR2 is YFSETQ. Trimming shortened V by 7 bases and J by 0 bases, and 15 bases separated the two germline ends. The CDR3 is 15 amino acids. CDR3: CASLQGNPSTDTQYF. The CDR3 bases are TGCGCCAGCTTACAGGGCAACCCTAGCACAGATACGCAGTATTTT.

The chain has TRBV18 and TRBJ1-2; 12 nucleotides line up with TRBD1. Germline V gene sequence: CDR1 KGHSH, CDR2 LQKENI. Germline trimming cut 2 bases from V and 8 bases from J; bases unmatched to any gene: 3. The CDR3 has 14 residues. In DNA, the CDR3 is TGTGCCAGCTCACCAGGGACAGGGGGCGCGGGCTACACCTTC. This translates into CASSPGTGGAGYTF.

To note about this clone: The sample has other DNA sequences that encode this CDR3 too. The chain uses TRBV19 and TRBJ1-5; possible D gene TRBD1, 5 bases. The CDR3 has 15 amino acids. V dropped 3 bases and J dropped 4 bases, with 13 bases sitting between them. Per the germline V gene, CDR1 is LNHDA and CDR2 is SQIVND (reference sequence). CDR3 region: CASSISRVRNQPQHF. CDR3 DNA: TGTGCCAGTAGTATTTCCAGGGTACGTAATCAGCCCCAGCATTTT.

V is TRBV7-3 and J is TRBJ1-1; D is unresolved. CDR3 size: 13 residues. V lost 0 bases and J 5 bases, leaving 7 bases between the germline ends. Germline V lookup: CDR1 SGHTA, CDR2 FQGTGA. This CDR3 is CASSLTTGTEAFF. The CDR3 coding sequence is TGTGCCAGCAGCTTAACCACGGGGACTGAAGCTTTCTTT.

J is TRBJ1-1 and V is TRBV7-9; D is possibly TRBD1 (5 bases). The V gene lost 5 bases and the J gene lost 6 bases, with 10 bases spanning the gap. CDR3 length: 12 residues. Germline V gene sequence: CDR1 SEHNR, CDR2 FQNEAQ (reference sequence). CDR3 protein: CASSLGASEAFF. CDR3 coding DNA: TGTGCCAGCAGCCTAGGGGCCTCTGAAGCTTTCTTT. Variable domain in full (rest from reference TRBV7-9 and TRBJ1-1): DTGVSQNPRHKITKRGQNVTFRCDPISEHNRLYWYRQTLGQGPEFLTYFQNEAQLEKSRLLSDRFSAERPKGSFSTLEIQRTEQGDSAMYLCASSLGASEAFFGQGTRLTVV.

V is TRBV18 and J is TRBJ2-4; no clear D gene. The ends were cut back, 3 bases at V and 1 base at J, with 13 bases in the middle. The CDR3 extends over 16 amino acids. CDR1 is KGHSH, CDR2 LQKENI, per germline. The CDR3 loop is CASSPQTTLAKNIQYF. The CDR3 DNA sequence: TGTGCCAGCTCACCCCAGACAACCCTTGCCAAAAACATTCAGTACTTC.

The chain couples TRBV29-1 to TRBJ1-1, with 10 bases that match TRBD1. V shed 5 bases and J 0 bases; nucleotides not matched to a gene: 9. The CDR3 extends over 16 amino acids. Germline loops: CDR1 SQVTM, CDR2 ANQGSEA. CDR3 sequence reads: CSVRLRDRGMNTEAFF. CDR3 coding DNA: TGCAGCGTTCGGCTCCGGGACAGGGGAATGAACACTGAAGCTTTCTTT.

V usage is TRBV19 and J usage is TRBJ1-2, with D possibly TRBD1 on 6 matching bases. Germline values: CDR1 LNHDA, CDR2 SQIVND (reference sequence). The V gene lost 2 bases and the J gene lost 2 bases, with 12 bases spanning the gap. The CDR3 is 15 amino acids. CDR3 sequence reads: CASSIFPGANYGYTF. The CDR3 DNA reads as TGTGCCAGTAGTATATTCCCAGGGGCGAACTATGGCTACACCTTC.

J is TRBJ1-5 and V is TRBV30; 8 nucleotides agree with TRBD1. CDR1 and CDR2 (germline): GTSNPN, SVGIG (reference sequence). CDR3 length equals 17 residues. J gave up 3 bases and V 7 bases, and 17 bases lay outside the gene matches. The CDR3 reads CALDKPHGTGANQPQHF. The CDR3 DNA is TGTGCCTTAGATAAACCTCACGGGACAGGAGCCAATCAGCCCCAGCATTTT.

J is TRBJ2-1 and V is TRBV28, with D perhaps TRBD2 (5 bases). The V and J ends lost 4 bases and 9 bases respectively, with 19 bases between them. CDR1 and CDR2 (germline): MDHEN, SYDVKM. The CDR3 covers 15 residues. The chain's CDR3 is CASSYHGTSPLEQFF. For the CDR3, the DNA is TGTGCCAGCAGTTACCACGGCACTAGTCCTCTTGAGCAGTTCTTC.

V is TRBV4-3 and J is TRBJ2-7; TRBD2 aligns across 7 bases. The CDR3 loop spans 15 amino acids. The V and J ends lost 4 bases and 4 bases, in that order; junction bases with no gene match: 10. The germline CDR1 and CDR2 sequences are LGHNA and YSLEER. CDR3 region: CASSLNPGLLYEQYF. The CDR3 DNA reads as TGCGCCAGCAGCCTTAACCCGGGACTATTATACGAGCAGTACTTC.